The entry below gives a single T cell receptor beta chain sequence along with its context. The sample comes from a study of T-cell reconstitution after alpha-beta-depleted transplantation in children. A TCRbeta library incorporating unique molecular identifiers was prepared. TCRdb re-analysed the PCR reads in MiXCR, keeping a single row per CDR3 protein. The sample holds some 290,000 distinct CDR3 sequences; 9.9% are singletons and the top ten take 10%. Germline V lookup: CDR1 SEHNR, CDR2 FQNEAQ (reference sequence). The V end was cut by 1 base, the J end by 10 bases, with 14 bases between. This CDR3 comprises 14 residues.

Sequencing was performed on PBMCs from the stem cell graft donor, taken from the stem cell graft. This TCR came from a human donor who donated a stem cell graft to a child with SCID. The chain couples TRBV7-9 to TRBJ2-1; TRBD1 might be the D (6 bases). The CDR3 reads CASSLVVRGSEQFF. Written as DNA, the CDR3 is TGTGCCAGCAGCTTAGTTGTCAGGGGAAGCGAGCAGTTCTTC.